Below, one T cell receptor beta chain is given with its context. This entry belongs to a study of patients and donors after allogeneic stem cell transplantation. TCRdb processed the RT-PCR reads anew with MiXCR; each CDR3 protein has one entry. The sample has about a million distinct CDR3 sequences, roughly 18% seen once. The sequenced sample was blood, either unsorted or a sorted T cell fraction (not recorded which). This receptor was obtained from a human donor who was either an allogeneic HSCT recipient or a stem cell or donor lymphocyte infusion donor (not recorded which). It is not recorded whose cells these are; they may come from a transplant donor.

CDR3 DNA: TGTGCCACCAGTGAATTCGGTAATCAGCCCCAGCATTTT. Protein product: CATSEFGNQPQHF. The genes are TRBV24-1 and TRBJ1-5, with D hard to call. The CDR3 is 13 amino acids. V lost 4 bases and J 4 bases, leaving 7 bases between the germline ends. Germline assignment: CDR1 KGHDR and CDR2 SFDVKD.